A selection of T cell receptor beta chains follows, all from one sample in a study of PD-1 blockade in classical Hodgkin lymphoma. This table comes from immunoSEQ multiplex PCR, and its TCRdb copy is limited to in-frame clones, with some not included. Of 45,000 to 55,000 clones in the sample, 65% to 85% are singletons; the top ten hold about 16%. Sequenced here: peripheral blood mononuclear cells (PBMCs), sampled at baseline. The receptors stem from a human donor with classical Hodgkin lymphoma. Both conserved end residues are part of each CDR3. A D gene is named only where the DNA matches it firmly. Only some rows state a clone size, as once, few, many or a class for expanded clones.

V gene	clone size	J gene	D gene	CDR3 protein	CDR3 DNA
TRBV29-1	-	TRBJ2-5	TRBD2	CSVPTTSGGFQETQYF	TGCAGCGTTCCTACAACTAGCGGGGGTTTCCAAGAGACCCAGTACTTC
TRBV7-3	-	TRBJ1-1	-	CASSPLQGSGTEAFF	TGTGCCAGCAGCCCGCTACAGGGATCGGGGACTGAAGCTTTCTTT
TRBV19	-	TRBJ1-1	-	CASSIYLLTANTEAFF	TGTGCCAGTAGTATTTATCTTCTGACGGCGAACACTGAAGCTTTCTTT
TRBV7-2	-	TRBJ1-2	TRBD1	CASSPGTGETVLRGYTF	TGTGCCAGCAGCCCTGGGACAGGGGAAACGGTGCTCCGAGGCTACACCTTC
TRBV12-5	-	TRBJ2-1	-	CASGSRRSSSYNEQFF	TGTGCTAGTGGTTCCCGCCGGAGCAGCTCCTACAATGAGCAGTTCTTC
TRBV13	-	TRBJ1-3	-	CASSLAAGASGNTIYF	TGTGCCAGCAGCTTAGCAGCAGGGGCCTCTGGAAACACCATATATTTT
TRBV28	-	TRBJ1-1	-	CASILLSTNTEVAFF	TGTGCCAGCATACTCCTCTCGACAAACACTGAAGTGGCTTTCTTT
TRBV11-3	-	TRBJ2-1	-	CASSLWSGFSYNEQFF	TGTGCCAGCAGCTTATGGAGCGGTTTTAGTTACAATGAGCAGTTCTTC
TRBV9	-	TRBJ2-1	-	CASSVAMRSATGRGANEQFF	TGTGCCAGCAGCGTAGCGATGAGGTCCGCAACAGGGCGGGGTGCCAATGAGCAGTTCTTC
TRBV7-2	once	TRBJ2-5	-	CASSLSGSRETQYF	TGTGCCAGCAGCTTGTCGGGGAGTAGGGAGACCCAGTACTTC
TRBV29-1	-	TRBJ1-4	TRBD1	CSVGQGGDEKLFF	TGCAGCGTAGGACAGGGGGGGGATGAAAAACTGTTTTTT
TRBV2	few	TRBJ2-1	-	CASMRGSSYNEQFF	TGTGCCAGCATGAGGGGGAGCTCCTACAATGAGCAGTTCTTC
TRBV7-8	-	TRBJ2-2	-	CASSLGGLETGELFF	TGTGCCAGCAGCTTAGGAGGTCTAGAGACCGGGGAGCTGTTTTTT
TRBV7-3	-	TRBJ1-1	-	CASGQGPNTEAFF	TGTGCCAGCGGCCAGGGCCCGAACACTGAAGCTTTCTTT
TRBV29-1	-	TRBJ1-2	-	CSASEQPNYGYTF	TGCAGCGCCTCCGAACAGCCGAACTATGGCTACACCTTC
TRBV11-3	once	TRBJ2-7	-	CASSSLGRSYEQYF	TGTGCCAGCAGCTCCTTGGGGCGGTCCTACGAGCAGTACTTC
TRBV27	-	TRBJ1-4	-	CASSLEGLRANEKLFF	TGTGCCAGCAGCCTAGAAGGGCTTCGGGCTAATGAAAAACTGTTTTTT
TRBV18	once	TRBJ1-1	-	CASSPVLSQGRPEAFF	TGTGCCAGCTCACCAGTATTGTCTCAGGGTCGACCTGAAGCTTTCTTT
TRBV9	-	TRBJ2-1	TRBD1	CASSVPTGVLYNEQFF	TGTGCCAGCAGCGTCCCGACAGGGGTGCTCTACAATGAGCAGTTCTTC
TRBV27	-	TRBJ2-1	-	CASRPLRGRLYNEQFF	TGTGCCAGCAGACCTCTAAGGGGGAGGCTGTACAATGAGCAGTTCTTC
TRBV4-3	-	TRBJ1-1	-	CASSQDVASSNTEAFF	TGCGCCAGCAGCCAAGACGTCGCGTCGTCCAACACTGAAGCTTTCTTT
TRBV5-5	-	TRBJ1-2	TRBD1	CASSYYQGVGYGYTF	TGTGCCAGCAGCTATTATCAGGGGGTTGGCTATGGCTACACCTTC
TRBV7-9	-	TRBJ1-4	-	CASSFPSTTNEKLFF	TGTGCCAGCAGCTTCCCCTCAACAACTAATGAAAAACTGTTTTTT
TRBV7-8	once	TRBJ2-5	TRBD2	CASSLFLLAGVQETQYF	TGTGCCAGCAGCTTATTCCTACTAGCGGGAGTTCAAGAGACCCAGTACTTC
TRBV5-1	-	TRBJ2-3	-	CASSFGSVSTDTQYF	TGCGCCAGCAGCTTCGGATCGGTTAGCACAGATACGCAGTATTTT
TRBV9	-	TRBJ1-3	-	CASSVDGSSGNTIYF	TGTGCCAGCAGCGTAGATGGCAGTAGTGGAAACACCATATATTTT
TRBV19	once	TRBJ1-3	TRBD1	CASSIGGQGLGNTIYF	TGTGCCAGTAGTATTGGAGGACAGGGACTTGGAAACACCATATATTTT
TRBV5-5	-	TRBJ2-6	-	CASSSGPWVSGANVLTF	TGTGCCAGCAGCTCCGGACCGTGGGTCTCTGGGGCCAACGTCCTGACTTTC